This TCR beta chain was documented in a study of shared clonotypes between healthy human individuals. Study conclusions and caveats: Larger richness was generally estimated for naive than memory subsets.

For sorted subsets, approximately 0.2 ug DNA per replicate equaled some 27,000 T cell genomes. The assay was immunoSEQ multiplex PCR, and TCRdb's table has in-frame clones only and misses some. Among 500,000 to 700,000 clones listed, about 95% were seen once. CDR1 is SGHTA and CDR2 is FQGNSA in the germline V gene. Trimming removed 4 bases at V and 4 bases at J, with 11 bases between. CDR3 length: 13 residues. Positive CCR7 selection of CD45RO-negative cells yielded the naive CD8 cells, and terminally differentiated effector memory CD45RA+ cells were excluded. In regard to this clone: As yet, its antigen is unknown.

This sequence originates from a woman aged 25 to 45 in good health. The sequencing sample was made of naive CD8+ T cells sorted from blood. The chain carries TRBV7-2 and TRBJ2-7, with D possibly matching TRBD2 (5 bases). CDR3 sequence (DNA): TGTGCCAGCAGCTACGCCCGGGGTTACGAGCAGTACTTC. As protein: CASSYARGYEQYF.